Following are 25 T cell receptor beta chains from one sample sequenced in a study of long-term antiretroviral therapy in people with HIV. Runs used v3.0 of the immunoSEQ assay and were done at survey level. This table comes from immunoSEQ multiplex PCR, and its TCRdb copy is limited to in-frame clones, with some not included. The sample lists around 13,000 clones; about 87% were seen once. The source was unsorted PBMCs, collected 2.1 years after starting antiretroviral therapy. These receptors were obtained from a middle-aged woman with HIV.

This chain links TRBV7-9 with TRBJ1-2, with TRBD1 as a possible D gene (6 bases). V lost 1 base and J lost 3, with 12 bases in between. This CDR3 is built from 15 residues. Germline CDR1 reads SEHNR; CDR2 reads FQNEAQ (reference sequence). CDR3 loop: CASSLEFPGDYGYTF. CDR3 nucleotide sequence: TGTGCCAGCAGCTTAGAGTTTCCAGGGGACTATGGCTACACCTTC. The full variable domain, its missing parts supplied by reference TRBV7-9 and TRBJ1-2, is DTGVSQNPRHKITKRGQNVTFRCDPISEHNRLYWYRQTLGQGPEFLTYFQNEAQLEKSRLLSDRFSAERPKGSFSTLEIQRTEQGDSAMYLCASSLEFPGDYGYTFGSGTRLTVV.

V usage is TRBV4-2 and J usage is TRBJ1-1, with unresolved D. This CDR3 region has 12 residues. V lost 7 bases, J lost 3 bases, and 9 bases lay in between. The germline gives CDR1 LGHNA, CDR2 YNFKEQ. Here the CDR3 DNA reads TGTGCCAGCACATCGGGGTACACTGAAGCTTTCTTT. Translated, it gives CASTSGYTEAFF.

This clone has only one observation. The chain is built from TRBV2 and TRBJ1-4, with D possibly matching TRBD1 (5 bases). The CDR3 covers 14 residues. Germline values: CDR1 SNHLY, CDR2 FYNNEI. The V end lost 7 bases, the J end lost 0 bases, and 9 bases lay between the germline ends. As DNA, the CDR3 is TGTGCCAGCAAGACAGCAGCAACTAATGAAAAACTGTTTTTT. This translates into CASKTAATNEKLFF.

The chain combines TRBV4-1 with TRBJ1-5, with a tentative D call TRBD1 (6 bases). CDR3 length equals 17 residues. The germline V gene has CDR1 MGHRA and CDR2 YSYEKL. The V and J ends lost 0 bases and 7 bases respectively, with 19 bases between them. This chain's CDR3 is CASSQDGGRGSEQPQHF. For the CDR3, the DNA is TGCGCCAGCAGCCAAGATGGGGGCCGTGGGTCGGAGCAGCCCCAGCATTTT.

V gene TRBV7-9 combines with J gene TRBJ1-1, with 7 bases fitting TRBD1. CDR3 length: 13 residues. With 4 bases clipped from V and 7 bases from J, the junction kept 6 bases outside the gene matches. The germline gives CDR1 SEHNR, CDR2 FQNEAQ (reference sequence). CDR3 sequence: CASSSDRISEAFF. CDR3 in DNA: TGTGCCAGCAGCTCGGACAGGATAAGTGAAGCTTTCTTT.

This clone was recorded only once. The chain links TRBV21-1 to TRBJ1-2; TRBD1 was called by the table and not checked on the DNA. TRBV21-1 is a pseudogene. This CDR3 comprises 18 residues. The CDR3 sequence is CASSKVRTMAVPSGGYTF. CDR3 in DNA: TGTGCCAGCAGCAAAGTAAGGACAATGGCGGTCCCGTCTGGGGGCTACACCTTC.

The chain recombines TRBV29-1 with TRBJ1-2; D gene uncertain. Germline V gives CDR1 SQVTM, CDR2 ANQGSEA. V gave up 0 bases and J gave up 9 bases, with 11 bases separating them. The CDR3 is 12 amino acids. In DNA form, the CDR3 reads TGCAGCGTTGAAGATCTTTCGTGGCGCTACACCTTC. It codes for CSVEDLSWRYTF.

The chain joins TRBV7-9 to TRBJ1-2; D gene unclear. CDR3 length: 17 amino acids. CDR1 and CDR2 from the germline V gene are SEHNR and FQNEAQ (reference sequence). V gave up 5 bases and J gave up 8 bases, with 27 bases separating them. CDR3 bases: TGTGCCAGCAGCCCCGGCGCATTTAAAGTAGTAGCCGGAGGCTACACCTTC. Protein sequence: CASSPGAFKVVAGGYTF.

J is TRBJ2-3 and V is TRBV19; TRBD2 aligns across 8 bases. The trim removed 5 bases at V and 9 bases at J, leaving 10 bases unmatched. CDR1 and CDR2 from the germline V gene are LNHDA and SQIVND (reference sequence). This CDR3 contains 14 residues. CDR3 nucleotide sequence: TGTGCCAGTAGTGGGACTAGGGGGGATCAGACGCAGTATTTT. It translates to CASSGTRGDQTQYF.

V is TRBV5-8 and J is TRBJ2-6, with D possibly being TRBD1 (6 bases). The germline gives CDR1 SGHTS, CDR2 YDEGEE. The CDR3 is made up of 17 amino acids. Trimming stripped 4 bases from V and 0 bases from J, with 14 bases between. The CDR3 spells CASSTRDIASGANVLTF. In DNA form, the CDR3 reads TGTGCCAGCAGCACCCGGGACATCGCCTCTGGGGCCAACGTCCTGACTTTC.

CDR3: CASSLGGSNYGYTF. The CDR3, as DNA: TGTGCCAGCAGCTTAGGGGGCAGTAACTATGGCTACACCTTC. The V gene is TRBV7-6, the J gene TRBJ1-2; D might be TRBD1 (5 bases). This CDR3 is 14 amino acids long. Trimming removed 1 base from V and 1 base from J, with 7 bases in between. Looked up from germline, CDR1 is SGHVS and CDR2 is FNYEAQ.

V is TRBV5-1 and J is TRBJ1-4; D is undetermined. Trimming shortened V by 0 bases and J by 8 bases, and 11 bases separated the two germline ends. Germline values: CDR1 SGHRS, CDR2 YFSETQ. This CDR3 region has 14 residues. CDR3 amino acids: CASSLGGSSEKLFF. CDR3 coding DNA: TGCGCCAGCAGCTTGGGAGGGTCTTCGGAAAAACTGTTTTTT.

V usage is TRBV2 and J usage is TRBJ2-5; TRBD2 agrees at 11 bases. The junction had 5 bases not matched to a gene; V was cut back by 7 bases and J by 4 bases. The CDR3 has 14 amino acids. Germline CDR1 is SNHLY and CDR2 is FYNNEI. CDR3 sequence: CASKTSGTLETQYF. For the CDR3, the DNA is TGTGCCAGCAAGACTAGCGGGACCTTAGAGACCCAGTACTTC.

This chain links TRBV2 with TRBJ1-5; D unclear. V lost 5 bases to trimming and J lost 3 bases, with 8 bases between them. From germline, CDR1 is SNHLY and CDR2 FYNNEI. The length of the CDR3 is 13 residues. For the CDR3, the DNA is TGTGCCAGCAGTCAGCAAGACAATCAGCCCCAGCATTTT. Its protein product is CASSQQDNQPQHF. Full variable domain (remainder filled in from reference TRBV2 and TRBJ1-5): EPEVTQTPSHQVTQMGQEVILRCVPISNHLYFYWYRQILGQKVEFLVSFYNNEISEKSEIFDDQFSVERPDGSNFTLKIRSTKLEDSAMYFCASSQQDNQPQHFGDGTRLSIL.

The V gene is TRBV7-3, the J gene TRBJ2-5; D unresolved. The CDR3 extends over 15 amino acids. The germline V gene has CDR1 SGHTA and CDR2 FQGTGA. V was trimmed by 1 base and J by 0 bases, leaving 9 bases between them. The CDR3 nucleotides read TGTGCCAGCAGCTTAAATGGCGGAGACCAAGAGACCCAGTACTTC. It is translated as CASSLNGGDQETQYF.

V usage is TRBV7-9 and J usage is TRBJ1-2, with 9 bases fitting TRBD1. Germline-derived CDR1 and CDR2 are SEHNR and FQNEAQ (reference sequence). The CDR3 length is 15 residues. V lost 3 bases and J lost 4; bases outside the gene matches: 6. The CDR3 spells CASSFGGTGLYGYTF. In nucleotides, the CDR3 is TGTGCCAGCAGCTTTGGCGGGACAGGGCTCTATGGCTACACCTTC.

The chain has TRBV7-2 and TRBJ2-1; the match to TRBD2 covers 8 bases. With 1 base clipped from V and 15 bases from J, the junction kept 8 bases outside the gene matches. The CDR3 runs to 13 residues. Germline values: CDR1 SGHTA, CDR2 FQGNSA. The CDR3 loop is CASSLVSAGGGFF. The CDR3 DNA reads as TGTGCCAGCAGCTTAGTCTCGGCGGGGGGAGGGTTCTTC.

This chain joins TRBV30 and TRBJ1-1; D gene uncertain. The CDR3 extends over 15 amino acids. The V gene's germline CDR1 is GTSNPN and CDR2 SVGIG (reference sequence). V was shortened by 0 bases and J by 4 bases, with 15 bases between the two germline ends. The CDR3 DNA follows: TGTGCCTGGAGTGTACGGCCCTTGGGCGGCACTGAAGCTTTCTTT. Its protein product is CAWSVRPLGGTEAFF.

The genes are TRBV5-1 and TRBJ2-3; D gene uncertain. Trimming took off 0 bases at V and 2 bases at J, with 13 bases between the two ends. In germline, CDR1 is SGHRS, CDR2 YFSETQ. This CDR3 is 16 amino acids long. CDR3 region: CASSLGNRRDTDTQYF. The CDR3 region has the DNA TGCGCCAGCAGCTTGGGTAACCGTAGGGACACAGATACGCAGTATTTT. The entire variable domain, with the rest obtained from reference TRBV5-1 and TRBJ2-3, is as follows: KAGVTQTPRYLIKTRGQQVTLSCSPISGHRSVSWYQQTPGQGLQFLFEYFSETQRNKGNFPGRFSGRQFSNSRSEMNVSTLELGDSALYLCASSLGNRRDTDTQYFGPGTRLTVL.

This chain links TRBV6-5 with TRBJ2-5, with TRBD1 matching over 10 bases. The CDR3 has 16 amino acids. V was pared by 2 bases and J by 4 bases, with 7 bases of the junction left unmatched. CDR1 MNHEY and CDR2 SVGAGI come from the germline V gene. The CDR3 region has the DNA TGTGCCAGCAGTTACCTTAGGACAGGGGGGGGAGAGACCCAGTACTTC. Protein product: CASSYLRTGGGETQYF.

The chain combines TRBV9 with TRBJ2-7; the D gene could be TRBD1 or TRBD2 (5 bases each). Trimming removed 4 bases at V and 3 bases at J, with 17 bases between. Germline CDR1 reads SGDLS; CDR2 reads YYNGEE. The CDR3 runs to 15 residues. The CDR3 loop reads CASSPSGGDGYEQYF. As DNA, the CDR3 is TGTGCCAGCAGCCCGTCTGGGGGAGACGGCTACGAGCAGTACTTC.

Only one count was recorded for this clone. This rearrangement joins TRBV6-1 to TRBJ2-3; 14 bases map to TRBD2. The germline gives CDR1 MNHNS, CDR2 SASEGT. Losses at the gene ends were 8 bases for V and 6 bases for J; bases not matched to a gene: 7. This CDR3 comprises 15 residues. The DNA of the CDR3 is TGTGCCAGCCAGACTAGCGGGGGGGCGGCGGATACGCAGTATTTT. This sequence encodes CASQTSGGAADTQYF.

The chain links TRBV7-3 to TRBJ1-1; 7 bases line up with TRBD1. The germline V gene has CDR1 SGHTA and CDR2 FQGTGA. The CDR3 contains 13 residues. With V trimmed by 5 bases and J by 3 bases, 3 bases remained unmatched. The CDR3 region is CASSRQGDTEAFF. The CDR3 nucleotides read TGTGCCAGCAGCCGACAGGGCGACACTGAAGCTTTCTTT.

This chain connects TRBV5-1 to TRBJ2-1; 8 bases line up with TRBD2. Per the germline V gene, CDR1 is SGHRS and CDR2 is YFSETQ. V was pared by 4 bases and J by 8 bases, with 14 bases of the junction left unmatched. There are 16 residues in the CDR3. CDR3 in amino acids: CASSPATTSAFYEQFF. CDR3 DNA sequence: TGCGCCAGCAGCCCCGCCACGACTAGCGCCTTCTATGAGCAGTTCTTC. Variable domain in full (rest from reference TRBV5-1 and TRBJ2-1): KAGVTQTPRYLIKTRGQQVTLSCSPISGHRSVSWYQQTPGQGLQFLFEYFSETQRNKGNFPGRFSGRQFSNSRSEMNVSTLELGDSALYLCASSPATTSAFYEQFFGPGTRLTVL.

The V gene is TRBV30, the J gene TRBJ1-1; 7 bases agree with TRBD1. Germline CDR1 and CDR2: GTSNPN and SVGIG (reference sequence). There are 14 residues in the CDR3. Trimming removed 1 base from V and 10 bases from J; junction bases left unmatched: 12. The CDR3 sequence: CAWSGGDRDSTAFF. For the CDR3, the DNA is TGTGCCTGGAGTGGGGGCGACAGGGACTCGACAGCTTTCTTT. The full variable domain, in which reference TRBV30 and TRBJ1-1 provide the parts outside the CDR3, is SQTIHQWPATLVQPVGSPLSLECTVEGTSNPNLYWYRQAAGRGLQLLFYSVGIGQISSEVPQNLSASRPQDRQFILSSKKLLLSDSGFYLCAWSGGDRDSTAFFGQGTRLTVV.